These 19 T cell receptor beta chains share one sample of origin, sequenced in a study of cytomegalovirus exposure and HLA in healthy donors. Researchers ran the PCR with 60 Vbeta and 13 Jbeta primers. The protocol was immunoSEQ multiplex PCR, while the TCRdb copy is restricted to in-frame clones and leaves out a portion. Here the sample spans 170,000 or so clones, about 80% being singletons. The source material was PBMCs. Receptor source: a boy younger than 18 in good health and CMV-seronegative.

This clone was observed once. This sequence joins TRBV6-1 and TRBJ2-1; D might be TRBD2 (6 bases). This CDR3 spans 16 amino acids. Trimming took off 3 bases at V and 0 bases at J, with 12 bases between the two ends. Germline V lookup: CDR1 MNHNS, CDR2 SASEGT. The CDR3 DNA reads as TGTGCCAGCAGTGATGTGGGGGGTGGCTCCTACAATGAGCAGTTCTTC. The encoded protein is CASSDVGGGSYNEQFF.

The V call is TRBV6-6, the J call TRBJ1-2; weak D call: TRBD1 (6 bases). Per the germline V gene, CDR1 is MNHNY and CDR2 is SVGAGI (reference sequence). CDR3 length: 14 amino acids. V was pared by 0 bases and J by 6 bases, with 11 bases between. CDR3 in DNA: TGTGCCAGCAGTTACTCGACAGGCCTAGATGGCTACACCTTC. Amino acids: CASSYSTGLDGYTF.

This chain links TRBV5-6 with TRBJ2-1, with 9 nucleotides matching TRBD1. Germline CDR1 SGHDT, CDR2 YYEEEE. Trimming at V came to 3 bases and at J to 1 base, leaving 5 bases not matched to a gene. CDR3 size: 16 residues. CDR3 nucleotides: TGTGCCAGCAGCTCCGGGACAGGGTCATCCTACAATGAGCAGTTCTTC. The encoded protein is CASSSGTGSSYNEQFF.

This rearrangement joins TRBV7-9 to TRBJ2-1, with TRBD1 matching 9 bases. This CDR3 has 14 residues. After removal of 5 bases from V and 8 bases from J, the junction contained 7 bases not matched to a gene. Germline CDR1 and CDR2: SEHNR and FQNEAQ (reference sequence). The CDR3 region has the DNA TGTGCCAGCAGCGAAACCACAGGGGGCCATGAGCAGTTCTTC. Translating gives CASSETTGGHEQFF.

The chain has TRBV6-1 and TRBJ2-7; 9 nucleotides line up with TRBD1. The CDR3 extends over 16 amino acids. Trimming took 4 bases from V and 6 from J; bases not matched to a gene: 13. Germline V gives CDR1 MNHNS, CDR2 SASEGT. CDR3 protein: CASSVRTGTGFIEQYF. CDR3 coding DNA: TGTGCCAGCAGTGTTAGGACCGGGACAGGGTTCATCGAGCAGTACTTC.

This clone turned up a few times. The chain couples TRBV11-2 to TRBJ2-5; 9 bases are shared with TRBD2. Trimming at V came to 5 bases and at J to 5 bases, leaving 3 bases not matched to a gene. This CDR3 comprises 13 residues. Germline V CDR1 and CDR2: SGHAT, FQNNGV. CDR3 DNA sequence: TGTGCCAGCAGCAATAGCGGGGGTGAGACCCAGTACTTC. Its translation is CASSNSGGETQYF. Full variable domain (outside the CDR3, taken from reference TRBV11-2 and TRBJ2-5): EAGVAQSPRYKIIEKRQSVAFWCNPISGHATLYWYQQILGQGPKLLIQFQNNGVVDDSQLPKDRFSAERLKGVDSTLKIQPAKLEDSAVYLCASSNSGGETQYFGPGTRLLVL.

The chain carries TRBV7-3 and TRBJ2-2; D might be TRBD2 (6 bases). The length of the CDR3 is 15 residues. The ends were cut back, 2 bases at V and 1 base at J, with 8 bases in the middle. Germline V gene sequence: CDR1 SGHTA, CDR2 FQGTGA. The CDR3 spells CASSLRGVNTGELFF. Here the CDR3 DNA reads TGTGCCAGCAGCTTACGCGGGGTGAACACCGGGGAGCTGTTTTTT.

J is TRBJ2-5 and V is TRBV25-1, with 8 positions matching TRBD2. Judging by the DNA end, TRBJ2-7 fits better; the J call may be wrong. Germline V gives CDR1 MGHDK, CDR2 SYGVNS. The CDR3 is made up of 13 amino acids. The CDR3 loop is CASSIAGNYEQYF. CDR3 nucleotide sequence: TGTGCCAGCAGTATAGCGGGGAACTACGAGCAGTACTTC.

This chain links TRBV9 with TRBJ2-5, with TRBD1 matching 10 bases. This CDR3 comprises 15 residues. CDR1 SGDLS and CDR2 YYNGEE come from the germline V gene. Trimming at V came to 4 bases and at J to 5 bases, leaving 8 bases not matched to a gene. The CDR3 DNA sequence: TGTGCCAGCAGCTTAACCTGGGACAGGGGTGAGACCCAGTACTTC. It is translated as CASSLTWDRGETQYF.

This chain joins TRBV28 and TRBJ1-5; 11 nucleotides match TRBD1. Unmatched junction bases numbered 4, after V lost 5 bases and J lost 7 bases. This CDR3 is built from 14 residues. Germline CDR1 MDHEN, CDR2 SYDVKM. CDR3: CASSVGQGGQPQHF. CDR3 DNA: TGTGCCAGCAGTGTGGGACAGGGGGGACAGCCCCAGCATTTT.

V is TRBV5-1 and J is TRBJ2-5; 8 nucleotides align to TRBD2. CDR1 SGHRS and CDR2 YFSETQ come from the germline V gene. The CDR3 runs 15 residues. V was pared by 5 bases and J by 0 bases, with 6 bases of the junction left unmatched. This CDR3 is CASSTSGGHQETQYF. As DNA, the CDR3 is TGCGCCAGCAGTACGAGCGGGGGACACCAAGAGACCCAGTACTTC.

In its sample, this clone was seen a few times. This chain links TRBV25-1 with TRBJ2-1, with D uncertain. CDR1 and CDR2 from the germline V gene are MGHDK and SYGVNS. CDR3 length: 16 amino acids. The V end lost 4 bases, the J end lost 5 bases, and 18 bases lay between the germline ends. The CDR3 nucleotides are TGTGCCAGCAGTGCTTTAAGAGGTACTCTCAACAATGAGCAGTTCTTC. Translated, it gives CASSALRGTLNNEQFF.

The CDR3 protein is CASSITGDRVTEAFF. The CDR3, as DNA: TGCGCCAGCAGCATAACAGGGGATCGGGTCACTGAAGCTTTCTTT. The V gene is TRBV5-1, the J gene TRBJ1-1; 7 bases agree with TRBD1. The CDR3 totals 15 residues. Per the germline V gene, CDR1 is SGHRS and CDR2 is YFSETQ. V lost 4 bases, J lost 4 bases, and 10 bases stayed unmatched.

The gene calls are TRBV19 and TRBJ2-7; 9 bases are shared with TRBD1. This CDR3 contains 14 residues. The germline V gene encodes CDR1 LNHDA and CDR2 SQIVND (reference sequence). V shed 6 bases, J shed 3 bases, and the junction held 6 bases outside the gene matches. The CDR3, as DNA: TGTGCCAGTAGACCACCGGGACAGGGCTACGAGCAGTACTTC. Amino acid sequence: CASRPPGQGYEQYF.

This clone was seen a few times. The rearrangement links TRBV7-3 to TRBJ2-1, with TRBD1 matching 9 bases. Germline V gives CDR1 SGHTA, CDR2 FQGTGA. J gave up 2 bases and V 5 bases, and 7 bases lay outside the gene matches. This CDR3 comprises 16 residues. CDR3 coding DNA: TGTGCCAGCAGCCCACAGGGGGCGCTGACCTACAATGAGCAGTTCTTC. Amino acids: CASSPQGALTYNEQFF.

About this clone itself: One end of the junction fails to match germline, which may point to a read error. The chain's CDR3 is CAGSLRGDTQYF. The CDR3 DNA sequence: TGTGCCGGCAGCTTAAGGGGAGATACGCAGTATTTT. The V and J genes are TRBV11-1 and TRBJ2-3, with D possibly being TRBD1 (5 bases). Germline CDR1 is SGHAT and CDR2 is FQDESV (reference sequence). CDR3 length: 12 residues.

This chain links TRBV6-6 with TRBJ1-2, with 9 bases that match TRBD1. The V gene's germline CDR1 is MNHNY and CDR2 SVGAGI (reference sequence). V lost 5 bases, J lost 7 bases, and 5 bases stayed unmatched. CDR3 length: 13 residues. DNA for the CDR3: TGTGCCAGCAGTGCTACAGGGGGCTCTGGCTACACCTTC. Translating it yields CASSATGGSGYTF.

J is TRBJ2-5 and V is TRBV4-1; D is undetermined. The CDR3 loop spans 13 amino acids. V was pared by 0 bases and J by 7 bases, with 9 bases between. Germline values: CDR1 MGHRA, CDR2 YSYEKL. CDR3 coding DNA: TGCGCCAGCAGCCAAGAAGAGAGCTCGACCCAGTACTTC. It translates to CASSQEESSTQYF.

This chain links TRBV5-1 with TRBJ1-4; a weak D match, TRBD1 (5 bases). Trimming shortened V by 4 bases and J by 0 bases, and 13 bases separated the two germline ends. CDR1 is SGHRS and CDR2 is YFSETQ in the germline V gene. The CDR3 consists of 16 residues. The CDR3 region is CASSDAAGATNEKLFF. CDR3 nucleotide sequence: TGCGCCAGCAGCGACGCGGCGGGGGCAACTAATGAAAAACTGTTTTTT. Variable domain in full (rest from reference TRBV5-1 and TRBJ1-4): KAGVTQTPRYLIKTRGQQVTLSCSPISGHRSVSWYQQTPGQGLQFLFEYFSETQRNKGNFPGRFSGRQFSNSRSEMNVSTLELGDSALYLCASSDAAGATNEKLFFGSGTQLSVL.